Sequencing of this T cell receptor (beta chain) was carried out in a study of response to subunit inactivated influenza vaccine. The germline V and J ends were trimmed by 6 bases and 7 bases, with 16 bases remaining between them. The CDR3 length is 14 residues. TCRdb reprocessed the RT-PCR reads with MiXCR, giving one entry per CDR3 protein. The sample has about 570,000 distinct CDR3 sequences, 10% to 12% seen once. The sample also formed part of further work on T cells expressing NK-cell markers. As that study records: Generation of TCR beta cDNA was performed by 5'RACE template switching incorporating UMIs. Underlying the TCR beta repertoires were sorted CD3+CD56+NKG2C+, CD3+CD56+NKG2C- and CD3+CD56-NKG2C+ T cells. Each of over 5 donors carried dominant NKG2C+ clonotypes accounting for about 1.0-7.0% of CD8+ T cells.

The sample consisted of PBMCs from blood, taken on the day of vaccination. The chain joins TRBV12-3 or TRBV12-4 to TRBJ2-1, with unresolved D. The receptor was isolated from a man aged 50-59 years who received an inactivated influenza vaccine. CDR3 amino acids: CASRSLPEGNEQFF. The CDR3 DNA is TGTGCCAGCAGGTCACTTCCGGAAGGGAATGAGCAGTTCTTC.